These 28 T cell receptor beta chains were sequenced from one sample in a study of T-cell reconstitution after alpha-beta-depleted transplantation in children. Preparation of the TCRbeta library was carried out with unique molecular identifiers. TCRdb re-analysed the PCR reads in MiXCR, keeping a single row per CDR3 protein. The data hold around 450,000 distinct CDR3 sequences, with over 40% observed a single time. The sequencing used PBMCs, collected before TCRalphabeta/CD19-depleted stem cell transplant. The receptor set was obtained from a girl aged 2 to 10 with aplastic anemia, due to receive a stem cell transplant.

This chain uses TRBV6-1 with TRBJ2-3; 9 nucleotides agree with TRBD2. CDR3 length: 15 residues. Trimming at V came to 6 bases and at J to 4 bases, leaving 8 bases not matched to a gene. The germline V gene has CDR1 MNHNS and CDR2 SASEGT. The CDR3 here is CASRPLAGAADTQYF. CDR3 DNA sequence: TGTGCCAGCAGGCCCTTAGCGGGAGCTGCAGATACGCAGTATTTT.

The chain carries TRBV5-1 and TRBJ2-3; the D gene is possibly TRBD2 (5 bases). Germline V gene sequence: CDR1 SGHRS, CDR2 YFSETQ. Trimming shortened V by 1 base and J by 1 base, and 10 bases separated the two germline ends. The CDR3 length is 15 residues. CDR3 DNA: TGCGCCAGCAGCTTGCCGACTAAGGGCACAGATACGCAGTATTTT. Translated: CASSLPTKGTDTQYF.

This chain joins TRBV7-8 and TRBJ2-7; 11 bases agree with TRBD2. The V gene end was trimmed by 1 base and the J gene end by 11 bases; junction bases not matched to a gene: 7. CDR3 length: 14 residues. Germline V gene data show CDR1 as SGHVS and CDR2 as FQNEAQ. CDR3 sequence reads: CASSLGTSGPEKYF. In DNA, the CDR3 is TGTGCCAGCAGCTTAGGGACTAGCGGGCCGGAGAAGTACTTC.

The rearrangement uses TRBV20-1 and TRBJ2-1; the match to TRBD2 covers 7 bases. After removal of 5 bases from V and 0 bases from J, the junction contained 4 bases not matched to a gene. CDR3 length equals 14 residues. Germline lookup yields CDR1 DFQATT and CDR2 SNEGSKA (reference sequence). CDR3 in DNA: TGCAGTGCTCCCGGCGGGAGCTCCTACAATGAGCAGTTCTTC. It is translated as CSAPGGSSYNEQFF.

This clonotype was observed a handful of times. The rearrangement joins TRBV5-1 to TRBJ2-7, with unresolved D. The ends were cut back, 0 bases at V and 4 bases at J, with 11 bases in the middle. The CDR3 length is 14 residues. CDR1 is SGHRS, CDR2 YFSETQ, per germline. CDR3 DNA sequence: TGCGCCAGCAGCTTGGAAGGTAGGGATTACGAGCAGTACTTC. Protein: CASSLEGRDYEQYF.

The chain uses TRBV28 and TRBJ2-2, with a possible D match to TRBD2 (6 bases). Germline CDR1 and CDR2: MDHEN and SYDVKM. V shed 6 bases and J shed 5 bases, with 13 bases lying between them. The CDR3 totals 14 residues. The CDR3 region is CASSNSGKTGELFF. Here the CDR3 DNA reads TGTGCCAGCAGCAATAGCGGCAAAACCGGGGAGCTGTTTTTT.

This chain joins TRBV10-3 and TRBJ2-1; D tentatively reads TRBD1 or TRBD2 (5 bases each). The germline V gene encodes CDR1 ENHRY and CDR2 SYGVKD. The CDR3 contains 13 residues. V lost 10 bases and J lost 6, with 16 bases in between. For the CDR3, the DNA is TGTGCCACCGATAATGGGGGTGGCAATGAGCAGTTCTTC. Encoded protein: CATDNGGGNEQFF.

This clonotype was observed at least ten times. The chain uses TRBV7-3 and TRBJ2-1; tentatively, D is TRBD1 or TRBD2 (6 bases each). Germline CDR1 and CDR2: SGHTA and FQGTGA. V lost 3 bases to trimming and J lost 4 bases, with 19 bases between them. The CDR3 loop spans 17 amino acids. Here the CDR3 DNA reads TGTGCCAGCAGCTTCCTAGGGGGGAGGAGTGGGTACAATGAGCAGTTCTTC. This translates into CASSFLGGRSGYNEQFF. Supplemented by reference TRBV7-3 and TRBJ2-1, the full variable domain reads GAGVSQTPSNKVTEKGKYVELRCDPISGHTALYWYRQSLGQGPEFLIYFQGTGAADDSGLPNDRFFAVRPEGSVSTLKIQRTERGDSAVYLCASSFLGGRSGYNEQFFGPGTRLTVL.

This clonotype was detected a few times. At one end, the junction sequence differs from germline, possibly due to a read error. The chain carries TRBV20-1 and TRBJ2-1; TRBD2 matches at 11 bases. The CDR3 is 17 amino acids. Germline loops: CDR1 DFQATT, CDR2 SNEGSKA (reference sequence). This CDR3 reads CCASLNSGRAAGNEQFF. The CDR3 coding sequence is TGCTGTGCTAGCTTGAATAGCGGGAGGGCCGCGGGCAATGAGCAGTTCTTC.

This clonotype was found a few times. The V gene is TRBV7-2, the J gene TRBJ1-2, with no clear D. The CDR3 sequence is 15 residues long. The germline V and J ends were trimmed by 5 bases and 7 bases, with 20 bases remaining between them. Germline CDR1 reads SGHTA; CDR2 reads FQGNSA. CDR3 DNA: TGTGCCAGCAGCGTCCTCCGGGCCCCCCTGGCTGGCTACACCTTC. Translated: CASSVLRAPLAGYTF.

Only a few counts were recorded for this clonotype. This sequence joins TRBV7-9 and TRBJ1-1; D gene ambiguous. The V gene lost 3 bases and the J gene lost 4 bases, with 15 bases spanning the gap. The CDR3 covers 15 residues. The germline V gene has CDR1 SEHNR and CDR2 FQNEAQ (reference sequence). As DNA, the CDR3 is TGTGCCAGCAGCTTTATGACCTTGGGGAGCACTGAAGCTTTCTTT. Translating gives CASSFMTLGSTEAFF.

The chain has TRBV7-6 and TRBJ2-5; 8 nucleotides agree with TRBD1. V was clipped by 5 bases and J by 1 base; unmatched bases: 6. This CDR3 has 15 amino acids. Germline V gives CDR1 SGHVS, CDR2 FNYEAQ. CDR3 protein: CASSMGTGIQETQYF. The DNA for the CDR3 is TGTGCCAGCAGCATGGGGACAGGAATCCAAGAGACCCAGTACTTC.

Comment on this clonotype: Germline is not matched at one junction end, which may reflect a read error. CDR3 in DNA: TGTGCCAGCAGAATGGAATTCGGCTATGGCGACACCTTC. Its translation is CASRMEFGYGDTF. The rearrangement joins TRBV6-1 to TRBJ1-2; D gene unclear. The CDR3 covers 13 residues. The germline V gene has CDR1 MNHNS and CDR2 SASEGT.

The V call is TRBV6-6, the J call TRBJ2-1; D not resolved. The CDR3 contains 13 residues. Germline V gives CDR1 MNHNY, CDR2 SVGAGI (reference sequence). Trimming pared 3 bases from V and 8 bases from J, leaving 11 bases between. The chain's CDR3 is CASSYLNGDEQFF. CDR3 nucleotides: TGTGCCAGCAGTTATTTAAATGGGGATGAGCAGTTCTTC.

CDR3 nucleotides: TGTGCCAGCAGTTTCGGGGGGCACCAAGAGACCCAGTACTTC. Translating it yields CASSFGGHQETQYF. J is TRBJ2-5 and V is TRBV28; weak D call: TRBD2 (7 bases). V was trimmed by 3 bases and J by 0 bases, leaving 8 bases between them. The CDR3 spans 14 residues. Germline-derived CDR1 and CDR2 are MDHEN and SYDVKM.

This clonotype has ten or more counts. The chain carries TRBV2 and TRBJ2-1; a weak D match, TRBD2 (6 bases). V was clipped by 8 bases and J by 4 bases, with 21 bases between them. CDR1 is SNHLY, CDR2 FYNNEI, per germline. The CDR3 has 16 amino acids. CDR3 coding DNA: TGTGCCAGCCCGGCTATTGGGCGGGAAGCGTACAATGAGCAGTTCTTC. Amino acids: CASPAIGREAYNEQFF.

In its sample, this clonotype was seen once. The gene calls are TRBV6-1 and TRBJ1-1; 9 nucleotides agree with TRBD1. The CDR3 runs to 14 residues. Germline V gene lookup returns CDR1 MNHNS and CDR2 SASEGT. J gave up 0 bases and V 6 bases, and 2 bases lay outside the gene matches. CDR3 coding DNA: TGTGCCAGCAGGCGACAGGGGGTGAACACTGAAGCTTTCTTT. It translates to CASRRQGVNTEAFF.

The chain combines TRBV7-9 with TRBJ2-5; a weak D match, TRBD2 (6 bases). This CDR3 is 15 amino acids long. Germline lookup yields CDR1 SEHNR and CDR2 FQNEAQ (reference sequence). V lost 5 bases to trimming and J lost 2 bases, with 15 bases between them. CDR3: CASSLVGTAQETQYF. DNA for the CDR3: TGTGCCAGCAGCCTAGTCGGGACTGCTCAAGAGACCCAGTACTTC.

This rearrangement joins TRBV20-1 to TRBJ2-5; 10 nucleotides match TRBD2. Germline V gene sequence: CDR1 DFQATT, CDR2 SNEGSKA (reference sequence). The V and J ends lost 3 bases and 4 bases, in that order; junction bases with no gene match: 8. This CDR3 comprises 15 residues. The CDR3 is CSASLAGVGRETQYF. The CDR3 coding sequence is TGCAGTGCTAGCCTAGCGGGAGTAGGTCGAGAGACCCAGTACTTC.

This clonotype occurred many times. V usage is TRBV11-2 and J usage is TRBJ2-7; D uncertain. V lost 3 bases and J 4 bases, leaving 4 bases between the germline ends. Per the germline V gene, CDR1 is SGHAT and CDR2 is FQNNGV. The CDR3 consists of 11 residues. The CDR3 bases are TGTGCCAGCAGCTTCCATTACGAGCAGTACTTC. This encodes CASSFHYEQYF.

This sequence joins TRBV20-1 and TRBJ2-3; D is unclear. V lost 6 bases to trimming and J lost 2 bases, with 6 bases between them. Looked up from germline, CDR1 is DFQATT and CDR2 is SNEGSKA (reference sequence). The CDR3 contains 11 residues. CDR3: CSATYTDTQYF. The CDR3 DNA is TGCAGTGCCACATACACAGATACGCAGTATTTT.

This chain links TRBV28 with TRBJ2-2, with TRBD2 matching 13 bases. Looked up from germline, CDR1 is MDHEN and CDR2 is SYDVKM. V trimming: 6 bases; J trimming: 7 bases; junction bases outside the gene matches: 8. The CDR3 length is 16 residues. CDR3 region: CASRLTSGRYGGELFF. Here the CDR3 DNA reads TGTGCCAGCAGGCTGACTAGCGGGAGGTACGGCGGGGAGCTGTTTTTT.

This clonotype was seen at least ten times. This sequence joins TRBV20-1 and TRBJ2-2, with TRBD1 matching 7 bases. Looked up from germline, CDR1 is DFQATT and CDR2 is SNEGSKA (reference sequence). The CDR3 has 14 amino acids. J gave up 2 bases and V 4 bases, and 4 bases lay outside the gene matches. CDR3 in DNA: TGCAGTGCTACTAGGACAGGCAACACCGGGGAGCTGTTTTTT. Translating gives CSATRTGNTGELFF.

Many counts were recorded for this clonotype. The chain has TRBV27 and TRBJ1-5; perhaps TRBD1 as D (6 bases). Germline V gene lookup returns CDR1 MNHEY and CDR2 SMNVEV (reference sequence). The CDR3 length is 13 residues. V lost 5 bases and J lost 4, with 9 bases in between. The CDR3 sequence is CASSQGKNQPQHF. CDR3 in DNA: TGTGCCAGCAGTCAGGGGAAAAATCAGCCCCAGCATTTT.

The chain joins TRBV5-5 to TRBJ1-5, with D perhaps TRBD1 (6 bases). Between the trimmed V and J ends, which lost 0 bases and 5 bases, there was a span of 12 bases. CDR3 length: 15 amino acids. In germline, CDR1 is SGHKS, CDR2 YYEKEE (reference sequence). The CDR3 loop is CASSLETGWYQPQHF. The CDR3 nucleotides are TGTGCCAGCAGCTTGGAAACAGGGTGGTATCAGCCCCAGCATTTT.

The chain employs TRBV20-1 and TRBJ2-7; 7 bases are a match to TRBD2. This CDR3 contains 14 residues. CDR1 DFQATT and CDR2 SNEGSKA come from the germline V gene (reference sequence). Trimming cost V 3 bases and J 5 bases; bases outside gene matches: 10. This CDR3 is CSASRGGRGHEQYF. As DNA, the CDR3 is TGCAGTGCTAGCCGGGGCGGGAGAGGTCACGAGCAGTACTTC.

V is TRBV6-1 and J is TRBJ2-7, with 8 bases identical to TRBD1. The germline V gene encodes CDR1 MNHNS and CDR2 SASEGT. After removal of 6 bases from V and 4 bases from J, the junction contained 14 bases not matched to a gene. The CDR3 covers 16 residues. The CDR3 sequence: CASSAYPGTGLYEQYF. The CDR3 coding sequence is TGTGCCAGCAGCGCGTATCCCGGGACAGGCCTATACGAGCAGTACTTC.

The V and J genes are TRBV6-1 and TRBJ2-1, with D unclear. CDR3 size: 14 residues. Germline V gene lookup returns CDR1 MNHNS and CDR2 SASEGT. V lost 3 bases, J lost 0 bases, and 6 bases lay in between. CDR3 bases: TGTGCCAGCAGTGACCTAAGCTCCTACAATGAGCAGTTCTTC. Protein product: CASSDLSSYNEQFF.